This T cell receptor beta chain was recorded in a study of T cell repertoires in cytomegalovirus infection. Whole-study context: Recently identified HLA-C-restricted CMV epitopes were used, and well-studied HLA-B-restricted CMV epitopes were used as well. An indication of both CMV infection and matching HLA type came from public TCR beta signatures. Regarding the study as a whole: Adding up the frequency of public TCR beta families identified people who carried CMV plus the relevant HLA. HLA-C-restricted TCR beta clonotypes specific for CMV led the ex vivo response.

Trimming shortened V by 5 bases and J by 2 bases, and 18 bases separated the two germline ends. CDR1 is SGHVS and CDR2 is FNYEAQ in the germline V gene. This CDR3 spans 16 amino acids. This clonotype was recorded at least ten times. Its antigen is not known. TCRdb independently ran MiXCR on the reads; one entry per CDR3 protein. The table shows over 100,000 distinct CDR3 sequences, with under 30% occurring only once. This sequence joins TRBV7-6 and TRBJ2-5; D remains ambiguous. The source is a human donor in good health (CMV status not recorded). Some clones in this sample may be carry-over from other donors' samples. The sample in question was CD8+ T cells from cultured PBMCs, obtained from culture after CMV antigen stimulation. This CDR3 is CASSPVAFHPQETQYF. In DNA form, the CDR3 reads TGTGCCAGCAGCCCGGTGGCCTTCCATCCGCAAGAGACCCAGTACTTC.